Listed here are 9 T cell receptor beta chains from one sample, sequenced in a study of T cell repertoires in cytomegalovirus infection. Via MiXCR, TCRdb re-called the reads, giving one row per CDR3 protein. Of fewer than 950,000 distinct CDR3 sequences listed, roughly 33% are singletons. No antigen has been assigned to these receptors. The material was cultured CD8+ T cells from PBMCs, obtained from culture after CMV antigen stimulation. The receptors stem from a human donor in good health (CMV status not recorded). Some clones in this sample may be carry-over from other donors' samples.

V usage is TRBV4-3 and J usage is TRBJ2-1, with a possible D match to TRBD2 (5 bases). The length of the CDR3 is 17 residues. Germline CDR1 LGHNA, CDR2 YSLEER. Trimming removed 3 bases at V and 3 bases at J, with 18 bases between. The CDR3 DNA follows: TGCGCCAGCAGCCAGACCCTCGGAGCGGATGGCTACAATGAGCAGTTCTTC. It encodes CASSQTLGADGYNEQFF.

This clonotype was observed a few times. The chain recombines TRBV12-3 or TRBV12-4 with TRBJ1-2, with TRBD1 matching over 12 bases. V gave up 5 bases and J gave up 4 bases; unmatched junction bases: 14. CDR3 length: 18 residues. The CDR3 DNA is TGTGCCAGCAGTCGAATCCGGGACAGGGGGCGCGGGGGCTATGGCTACACCTTC. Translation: CASSRIRDRGRGGYGYTF.

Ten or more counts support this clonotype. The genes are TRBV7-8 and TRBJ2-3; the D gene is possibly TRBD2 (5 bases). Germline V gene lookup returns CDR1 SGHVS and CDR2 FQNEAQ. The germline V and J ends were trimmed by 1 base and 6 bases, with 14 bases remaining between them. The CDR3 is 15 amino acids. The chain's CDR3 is CASSLGLARLDTQYF. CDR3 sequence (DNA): TGTGCCAGCAGCTTAGGGCTAGCTAGGCTGGATACGCAGTATTTT.

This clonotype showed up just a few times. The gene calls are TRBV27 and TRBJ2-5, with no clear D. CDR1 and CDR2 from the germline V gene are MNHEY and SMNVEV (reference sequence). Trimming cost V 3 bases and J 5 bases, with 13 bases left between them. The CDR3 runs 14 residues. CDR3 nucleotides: TGTGCCAGCAGTTTCGGCTCTGGCTGGGAGACCCAGTACTTC. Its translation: CASSFGSGWETQYF.

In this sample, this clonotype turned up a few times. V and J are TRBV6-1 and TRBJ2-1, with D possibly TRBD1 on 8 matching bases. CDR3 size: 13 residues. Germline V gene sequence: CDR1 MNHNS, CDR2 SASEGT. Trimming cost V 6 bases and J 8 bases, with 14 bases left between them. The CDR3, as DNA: TGTGCCAGCAGAGGACAGGGAGGGGATGAGCAGTTCTTC. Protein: CASRGQGGDEQFF.

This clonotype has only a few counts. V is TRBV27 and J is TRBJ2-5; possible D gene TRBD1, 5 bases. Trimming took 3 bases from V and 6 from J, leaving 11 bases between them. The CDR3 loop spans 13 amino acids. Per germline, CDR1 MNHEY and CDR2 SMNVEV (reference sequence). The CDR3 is CASSFSGWQTQYF. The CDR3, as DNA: TGTGCCAGCAGTTTTTCAGGGTGGCAGACCCAGTACTTC.

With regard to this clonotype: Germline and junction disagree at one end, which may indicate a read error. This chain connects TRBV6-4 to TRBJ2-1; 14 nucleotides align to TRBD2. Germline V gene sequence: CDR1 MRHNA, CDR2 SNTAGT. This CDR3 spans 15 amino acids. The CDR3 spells CANSPGTSGGYEQFF. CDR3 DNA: TGTGCCAACAGTCCTGGGACTAGCGGGGGTTATGAGCAGTTCTTC.

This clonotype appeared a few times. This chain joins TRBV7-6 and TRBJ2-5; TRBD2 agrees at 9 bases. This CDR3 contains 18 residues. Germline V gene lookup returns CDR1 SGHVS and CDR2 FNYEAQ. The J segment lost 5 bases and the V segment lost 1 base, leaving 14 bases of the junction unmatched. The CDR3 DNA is TGTGCCAGCAGCTTAGAGCGGGGGGCTAGAACCCTGAGGGAGACCCAGTACTTC. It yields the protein CASSLERGARTLRETQYF.

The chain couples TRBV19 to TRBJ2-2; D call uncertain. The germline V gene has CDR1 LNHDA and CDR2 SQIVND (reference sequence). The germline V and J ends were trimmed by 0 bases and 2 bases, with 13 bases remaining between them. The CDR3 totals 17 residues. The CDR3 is CASSIDPFTTNTGELFF. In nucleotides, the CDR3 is TGTGCCAGTAGTATAGACCCCTTCACGACTAACACCGGGGAGCTGTTTTTT.